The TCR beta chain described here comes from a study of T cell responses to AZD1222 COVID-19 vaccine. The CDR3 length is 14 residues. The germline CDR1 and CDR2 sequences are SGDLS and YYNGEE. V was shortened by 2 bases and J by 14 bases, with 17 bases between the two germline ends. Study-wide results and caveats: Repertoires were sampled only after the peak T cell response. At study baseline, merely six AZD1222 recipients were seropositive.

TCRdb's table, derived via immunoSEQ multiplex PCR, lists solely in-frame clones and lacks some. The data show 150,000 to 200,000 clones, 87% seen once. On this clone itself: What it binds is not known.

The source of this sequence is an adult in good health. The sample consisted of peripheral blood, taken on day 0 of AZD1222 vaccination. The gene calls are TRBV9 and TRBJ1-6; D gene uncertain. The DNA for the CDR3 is TGTGCCAGCAGCGTCGATACCCGTGACGGGACCCTCCACTTT. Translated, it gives CASSVDTRDGTLHF.